This entry lists 3 T cell receptor beta chains sequenced from one sample in a study of Ad26.COV2.S vaccination and SARS-CoV-2 variants. Treatment meaning: some 19 received Ad26.COV2.S at low or high dose, single or two shots; several received placebo; per-sample allocation not given. Sampling occurred on day 63 after the first vaccine or placebo injection. Repertoires were generated with immunoSEQ multiplex PCR, while TCRdb's copy carries only in-frame clones and drops some. The sample has around 300,000 clones, roughly 89% seen once. The sample in question was peripheral blood, obtained in a trial of Ad26.COV2.S vaccine versus placebo. These receptors came from a person aged 18-65 years who received the Ad26.COV2.S COVID-19 vaccine or a placebo.

The V and J genes are TRBV6-5 and TRBJ1-4; 8 nucleotides match TRBD1. Trimming at V came to 6 bases and at J to 8 bases, leaving 8 bases not matched to a gene. The CDR3 extends over 14 amino acids. The V gene's germline CDR1 is MNHEY and CDR2 SVGAGI. The CDR3 DNA reads as TGTGCCAGCAGGAAGGACAGGGCGCGAGAAAAACTGTTTTTT. Translation gives CASRKDRAREKLFF.

This chain connects TRBV9 to TRBJ2-1; 8 nucleotides match TRBD2. The germline V gene encodes CDR1 SGDLS and CDR2 YYNGEE. The CDR3 is 15 residues long. V was clipped by 1 base and J by 4 bases; unmatched bases: 4. The CDR3, as DNA: TGTGCCAGCAGCGTATTGGGCGGGGGGTACAATGAGCAGTTCTTC. This translates into CASSVLGGGYNEQFF. Variable domain in full (rest from reference TRBV9 and TRBJ2-1): DSGVTQTPKHLITATGQRVTLRCSPRSGDLSVYWYQQSLDQGLQFLIQYYNGEERAKGNILERFSAQQFPDLHSELNLSSLELGDSALYFCASSVLGGGYNEQFFGPGTRLTVL.

This chain uses TRBV7-9 with TRBJ2-2; 7 bases match TRBD1. The germline gives CDR1 SEHNR, CDR2 FQNEAQ (reference sequence). V was pared by 5 bases and J by 6 bases, with 9 bases of the junction left unmatched. The CDR3 sequence is 15 residues long. The CDR3 spells CASSSEPGGSGELFF. CDR3 DNA sequence: TGTGCCAGCAGCAGCGAACCAGGGGGATCCGGGGAGCTGTTTTTT.